Shown below are 29 T cell receptor beta chains from a single sample sequenced in a study of T cell changes during pregnancy in multiple sclerosis. TCRdb's table, derived via immunoSEQ multiplex PCR, lists solely in-frame clones and lacks some. The table lists 30,000 to 40,000 clones, around 89% of them singletons. The source material was CD8+ T cells from peripheral blood mononuclear cells, sampled in the third trimester of pregnancy. The source of these receptors is a female donor with multiple sclerosis, enrolled in a pregnancy study.

This clone has a handful of counts. Other nucleotide sequences from this sample produce the same CDR3. This sequence joins TRBV7-9 and TRBJ2-3; 10 positions agree with TRBD2. The germline V gene has CDR1 SEHNR and CDR2 FQNEAQ (reference sequence). The CDR3 has 15 residues. The V segment lost 2 bases and the J segment 1 base; nucleotides outside the gene matches: 0. The CDR3 spells CASSLLAGGTDTQYF. The CDR3 DNA reads TGTGCCAGCAGCTTACTAGCGGGGGGCACAGATACGCAGTATTTT.

The chain uses TRBV28 and TRBJ1-2; D is ambiguous. From germline, CDR1 is MDHEN and CDR2 SYDVKM. Trimming removed 10 bases at V and 6 bases at J, with 15 bases between. The CDR3 consists of 12 residues. CDR3 protein: CATRTDSDGYTF. For the CDR3, the DNA is TGTGCCACTCGGACGGATAGCGATGGCTACACCTTC.

The V call is TRBV6-5, the J call TRBJ1-1; D uncertain. CDR3 size: 13 residues. V lost 2 bases and J 1 base, leaving 5 bases between the germline ends. Germline CDR1 is MNHEY and CDR2 is SVGAGI. The CDR3: CASSYVENTEAFF. The CDR3 DNA reads as TGTGCCAGCAGTTACGTAGAGAACACTGAAGCTTTCTTT.

The chain links TRBV7-9 to TRBJ1-6; a weak D match, TRBD1 (6 bases). The CDR3 length is 17 residues. The germline V gene has CDR1 SEHNR and CDR2 FQNEAQ (reference sequence). The ends were cut back, 8 bases at V and 0 bases at J, with 17 bases in the middle. The CDR3 nucleotides are TGTGCCAGCGGGGGAAACAGGGCAGGCTCCTATAATTCACCCCTCCACTTT. Translation: CASGGNRAGSYNSPLHF.

The chain employs TRBV9 and TRBJ2-2; 7 bases map to TRBD1. The CDR3 runs 17 residues. Trimming took 4 bases from V and 5 from J; bases not matched to a gene: 14. Germline-derived CDR1 and CDR2 are SGDLS and YYNGEE. CDR3 in DNA: TGTGCCAGCAGCCCCAGTATTGCGACAGGGCGGACCGGGGAGCTGTTTTTT. It specifies CASSPSIATGRTGELFF.

This chain uses TRBV15 with TRBJ1-5; D may be TRBD1 (6 bases). This CDR3 spans 15 amino acids. Germline lookup yields CDR1 LNHNV and CDR2 YYDKDF (reference sequence). The V end was cut by 0 bases, the J end by 7 bases, with 13 bases between. DNA for the CDR3: TGTGCCACCAGCAGAGACAGGGGACCCTCCCAGCCCCAGCATTTT. Its protein product is CATSRDRGPSQPQHF.

The chain joins TRBV5-1 to TRBJ1-1; no definite D call. V dropped 1 base and J dropped 3 bases, with 7 bases sitting between them. Looked up from germline, CDR1 is SGHRS and CDR2 is YFSETQ. The CDR3 extends over 13 amino acids. The CDR3 DNA follows: TGCGCCAGCAGCTTGACGGGGTACACTGAAGCTTTCTTT. Amino acid sequence: CASSLTGYTEAFF.

CDR3 residues: CASTPRASDEQFF. In DNA form, the CDR3 reads TGTGCCAGCACCCCAAGAGCGTCGGATGAGCAGTTCTTC. The chain uses TRBV27 and TRBJ2-1; D not certain. V lost 7 bases, J lost 8 bases, and 15 bases lay in between. The CDR3 consists of 13 residues. Germline V gene data show CDR1 as MNHEY and CDR2 as SMNVEV (reference sequence).

The V gene is TRBV6-5, the J gene TRBJ2-1; 10 bases map to TRBD2. Per germline, CDR1 MNHEY and CDR2 SVGAGI. This CDR3 spans 15 amino acids. The J segment lost 10 bases and the V segment lost 5 bases, leaving 11 bases of the junction unmatched. The CDR3 DNA sequence: TGTGCCAGCAGTCCTCTAGCGGGGGCTTTTACGGAGCAGTTCTTC. Translated: CASSPLAGAFTEQFF.

The CDR3 nucleotides read TGCAGCGTTGAAGAGGAGAACTCTAATGAAAAACTGTTTTTT. Protein: CSVEEENSNEKLFF. The chain has TRBV29-1 and TRBJ1-4; D is unresolved. V was shortened by 0 bases and J by 3 bases, with 8 bases between the two germline ends. This CDR3 has 14 amino acids. CDR1 SQVTM and CDR2 ANQGSEA come from the germline V gene.

This chain uses TRBV19 with TRBJ2-1, with D unclear. V gave up 1 base and J gave up 9 bases, with 10 bases separating them. The CDR3 consists of 13 residues. Germline-derived CDR1 and CDR2 are LNHDA and SQIVND (reference sequence). CDR3: CASSIGPASEQFF. DNA for the CDR3: TGTGCCAGTAGTATAGGCCCTGCCAGTGAGCAGTTCTTC.

J is TRBJ2-3 and V is TRBV27; the match to TRBD2 covers 8 bases. The V gene end was trimmed by 5 bases and the J gene end by 8 bases; junction bases not matched to a gene: 9. Germline values: CDR1 MNHEY, CDR2 SMNVEV (reference sequence). This CDR3 is 14 amino acids long. CDR3 sequence: CASSPHGGGSTQYF. Written as DNA, the CDR3 is TGTGCCAGCAGTCCGCACGGGGGGGGAAGTACGCAGTATTTT.

The chain recombines TRBV4-1 with TRBJ2-1, with D hard to call. The CDR3 has 13 amino acids. Germline CDR1 reads MGHRA; CDR2 reads YSYEKL. Trimming shortened V by 1 base and J by 4 bases, and 5 bases separated the two germline ends. In nucleotides, the CDR3 is TGCGCCAGCAGCCAAGTCGGGTACAATGAGCAGTTCTTC. Translating it yields CASSQVGYNEQFF.

The chain uses TRBV30 and TRBJ2-7; 7 bases map to TRBD2. CDR3 length: 11 residues. Losses at the gene ends were 5 bases for V and 7 bases for J; bases not matched to a gene: 5. The germline V gene encodes CDR1 GTSNPN and CDR2 SVGIG (reference sequence). CDR3 amino acids: CAWSGGGEQYF. CDR3 in DNA: TGTGCCTGGTCTGGGGGGGGTGAGCAGTACTTC.

The CDR3 coding sequence is TGTGCCAGCAGTGCAAGCGGATCGAACACCGGGGAGCTGTTTTTT. Protein: CASSASGSNTGELFF. V gene TRBV6-4 combines with J gene TRBJ2-2; D possibly corresponds to TRBD2 (5 bases). CDR3 length equals 15 residues. Trimming took off 4 bases at V and 0 bases at J, with 9 bases between the two ends. Germline CDR1 and CDR2: MRHNA and SNTAGT.

The CDR3 coding sequence is TGCGCCAGCAGCCAGGAAGTGGGACAGGTTAACGGGGAGCTGTTTTTT. Encoded protein: CASSQEVGQVNGELFF. This rearrangement joins TRBV4-1 to TRBJ2-2; 8 bases are a match to TRBD1. The CDR3 is 16 residues long. With 3 bases clipped from V and 7 bases from J, the junction kept 10 bases outside the gene matches. CDR1 MGHRA and CDR2 YSYEKL come from the germline V gene.

The V gene is TRBV5-8, the J gene TRBJ2-3; D possibly corresponds to TRBD1 (6 bases). This CDR3 comprises 15 residues. CDR1 SGHTS and CDR2 YDEGEE come from the germline V gene. The V gene lost 1 base and the J gene lost 6 bases, with 15 bases spanning the gap. This CDR3 is CASSLLWVQGDTQYF. CDR3 DNA: TGTGCCAGCAGCTTGTTGTGGGTCCAGGGGGATACGCAGTATTTT.

This clone was recorded at least ten times. This chain connects TRBV4-3 to TRBJ2-7; TRBD2 matches 12 bases. Germline V gene data show CDR1 as LGHNA and CDR2 as YSLEER. This CDR3 is 15 amino acids long. With 0 bases clipped from V and 4 bases from J, the junction kept 1 base outside the gene matches. Written as DNA, the CDR3 is TGCGCCAGCAGCCAAGATCTAGCGGGGGGGTACGAGCAGTACTTC. Encoded protein: CASSQDLAGGYEQYF.

CDR3 DNA: TGTGCCAGCAGCTTTAGTCTAGCGGTTTACAATGAGCAGTTCTTC. Translation: CASSFSLAVYNEQFF. The J gene is TRBJ2-1, the V gene TRBV7-9, with TRBD2 identical over 7 bases. Germline lookup yields CDR1 SEHNR and CDR2 FQNEAQ (reference sequence). V was clipped by 3 bases and J by 4 bases; unmatched bases: 6. The CDR3 extends over 15 amino acids.

J is TRBJ2-7 and V is TRBV2; no clear D gene. V was pared by 11 bases and J by 1 base, with 21 bases between. There are 15 residues in the CDR3. The germline V gene has CDR1 SNHLY and CDR2 FYNNEI. This CDR3 is CASLNEAAASYEQYF. The CDR3 DNA follows: TGTGCCTCTCTCAACGAGGCAGCCGCATCCTACGAGCAGTACTTC.

The chain couples TRBV6-1 to TRBJ1-6; D is possibly TRBD1 (5 bases). With 1 base removed from V and 2 bases from J, the gap between germline ends came to 12 bases. This CDR3 is built from 17 residues. The germline CDR1 and CDR2 sequences are MNHNS and SASEGT. CDR3 sequence (DNA): TGTGCCAGCAGTGAAGTAATAATGGACACCTATAATTCACCCCTCCACTTT. Translating it yields CASSEVIMDTYNSPLHF.

The genes are TRBV9 and TRBJ1-6; D is unclear. This CDR3 has 19 residues. Looked up from germline, CDR1 is SGDLS and CDR2 is YYNGEE. V was shortened by 3 bases and J by 5 bases, with 24 bases between the two germline ends. In nucleotides, the CDR3 is TGTGCCAGCAGCGCCTCTCTTGAGTATCAGGTGCCGAATAATTCACCCCTCCACTTT. It codes for CASSASLEYQVPNNSPLHF.

This clone appeared a few times. This chain connects TRBV9 to TRBJ1-1; 7 bases align to TRBD1. The CDR3 has 15 amino acids. In germline, CDR1 is SGDLS, CDR2 YYNGEE. The ends lost 6 bases at V and 1 base at J; junction bases unmatched: 9. The CDR3 nucleotides read TGTGCCAGCATCCCAAGGGGGCTAAGGAACACTGAAGCTTTCTTT. Protein sequence: CASIPRGLRNTEAFF. Looking up the rest from reference TRBV9 and TRBJ1-1 gives the full variable domain: DSGVTQTPKHLITATGQRVTLRCSPRSGDLSVYWYQQSLDQGLQFLIQYYNGEERAKGNILERFSAQQFPDLHSELNLSSLELGDSALYFCASIPRGLRNTEAFFGQGTRLTVV.

The rearrangement uses TRBV7-8 and TRBJ2-3; D is ambiguous. The CDR3 is made up of 13 amino acids. Trimming took off 1 base at V and 4 bases at J, with 6 bases between the two ends. The germline CDR1 and CDR2 sequences are SGHVS and FQNEAQ. CDR3 sequence (DNA): TGTGCCAGCAGCTTAGATCCGGCAGATACGCAGTATTTT. Translated, it gives CASSLDPADTQYF. Complete variable domain (other parts from reference TRBV7-8 and TRBJ2-3): GAGVSQSPRYKVAKRGQDVALRCDPISGHVSLFWYQQALGQGPEFLTYFQNEAQLDKSGLPSDRFFAERPEGSVSTLKIQRTQQEDSAVYLCASSLDPADTQYFGPGTRLTVL.

The chain recombines TRBV13 with TRBJ2-7, with D perhaps TRBD1 (6 bases). The CDR3 sequence is 15 residues long. The germline V and J ends were trimmed by 8 bases and 2 bases, with 19 bases remaining between them. Germline assignment: CDR1 PRHDT and CDR2 FYEKMQ (reference sequence). The CDR3 is CASGKGAGVPYEQYF. The CDR3 coding sequence is TGTGCCAGCGGCAAAGGGGCAGGGGTTCCCTACGAGCAGTACTTC.

The chain carries TRBV10-3 and TRBJ1-2; D not certain. The germline V and J ends were trimmed by 2 bases and 5 bases, with 21 bases remaining between them. The CDR3 runs 17 residues. Germline loops: CDR1 ENHRY, CDR2 SYGVKD. The CDR3 DNA sequence: TGTGCCATCAGTGAGAGTGGCCGTTCCCCCTCAGTTTATGGCTACACCTTC. Translating it yields CAISESGRSPSVYGYTF.

This rearrangement joins TRBV10-3 to TRBJ1-2; 7 bases are a match to TRBD1. Germline-derived CDR1 and CDR2 are ENHRY and SYGVKD. J lost 8 bases, V lost 4 bases, and 13 bases had no gene match. This CDR3 is built from 15 residues. The CDR3 sequence: CAISGLTTGVIGYTF. The CDR3 DNA follows: TGTGCCATCAGTGGGCTAACCACAGGGGTAATCGGCTACACCTTC.

The CDR3 loop is CASSQDPQDRASQETQYF. The CDR3 DNA is TGCGCCAGCAGCCAAGATCCCCAGGACAGGGCCTCTCAAGAGACCCAGTACTTC. This chain links TRBV4-3 with TRBJ2-5, with 8 bases fitting TRBD1. CDR3 length: 18 residues. J lost 2 bases, V lost 0 bases, and 11 bases had no gene match. Germline values: CDR1 LGHNA, CDR2 YSLEER.

This clone was seen once. The CDR3 loop is CASSRRAGETEAFF. DNA of the CDR3: TGCGCCAGCAGCCGAAGGGCGGGGGAAACTGAAGCTTTCTTT. The V gene is TRBV4-1, the J gene TRBJ1-1; D is perhaps TRBD1 (5 bases). Per the germline V gene, CDR1 is MGHRA and CDR2 is YSYEKL. Trimming removed 4 bases at V and 5 bases at J, with 14 bases between. This CDR3 region has 14 residues.